The entry below describes one TCR beta chain. Its antigen is unidentified. CDR1 SGHRS and CDR2 YFSETQ come from the germline V gene. Deletions cut 3 bases from V and 0 bases from J, with 13 bases between. CDR3 length: 15 residues. The sample belongs to a study of cytomegalovirus exposure and HLA in healthy donors. Study-wide results and caveats: The study designated 150 or so TCR beta chains cytomegalovirus-associated. Rarity characterized most TCR sequences, yet some public TCRs appeared in many donors. Sequencing probably produced one cluster of sequence variants that were highly shared. In an earlier analysis, about 87% or about 30%: the productive usage of most TCR beta V segments.

PCR used 60 Vbeta primers and 13 Jbeta primers. Using immunoSEQ multiplex PCR, the repertoire was profiled, and TCRdb retains in-frame clones only, with some absent. Among hundreds of thousands of clones listed, roughly 70% were seen once. The specimen sequenced was PBMCs. The sequence derives from a woman in her thirties in good health and CMV-seronegative. V is TRBV5-1 and J is TRBJ2-7; D is perhaps TRBD1 (5 bases). This CDR3 is CASSYQGTSSYEQYF. CDR3 coding DNA: TGCGCCAGCAGCTATCAGGGAACCTCCTCCTACGAGCAGTACTTC.